Below are 18 T cell receptor beta chains sequenced from a single sample in a study of blood T cell repertoires in COVID-19. The protocol was immunoSEQ multiplex PCR, while the TCRdb copy is restricted to in-frame clones and leaves out a portion. The sample carries about 73,000 clones, 83% recorded once. The sequenced material came from peripheral blood. The source of these receptors is a man aged 50 to 60 with active COVID-19.

The V and J genes are TRBV2 and TRBJ2-5; 9 bases match TRBD2. The CDR3 is 12 residues long. The trim removed 10 bases at V and 14 bases at J, leaving 14 bases unmatched. CDR1 is SNHLY and CDR2 is FYNNEI in the germline V gene. The DNA of the CDR3 is TGTGCCACCTCCACCCCCCCTAGCGGGGTATACTTC. Protein sequence: CATSTPPSGVYF. The variable domain in full, completed from reference TRBV2 and TRBJ2-5, reads EPEVTQTPSHQVTQMGQEVILRCVPISNHLYFYWYRQILGQKVEFLVSFYNNEISEKSEIFDDQFSVERPDGSNFTLKIRSTKLEDSAMYFCATSTPPSGVYFGPGTRLLVL.

V gene TRBV14 combines with J gene TRBJ2-5, with D hard to call. The germline V gene has CDR1 SGHDN and CDR2 FVKESK. The ends were cut back, 0 bases at V and 4 bases at J, with 3 bases in the middle. CDR3 length equals 12 residues. CDR3 loop: CASSQERETQYF. DNA for the CDR3: TGTGCCAGCAGCCAAGAGAGAGAGACCCAGTACTTC. The entire variable domain, with the rest obtained from reference TRBV14 and TRBJ2-5, is as follows: EAGVTQFPSHSVIEKGQTVTLRCDPISGHDNLYWYRRVMGKEIKFLLHFVKESKQDESGMPNNRFLAERTGGTYSTLKVQPAELEDSGVYFCASSQERETQYFGPGTRLLVL.

V is TRBV6-5 and J is TRBJ1-1; 9 nucleotides align to TRBD1. Unmatched junction bases numbered 7, after V lost 8 bases and J lost 3 bases. The germline V gene has CDR1 MNHEY and CDR2 SVGAGI. CDR3 length: 14 amino acids. The CDR3 nucleotides read TGTGCCAGCTGGGGGACAGGGTGGCACACTGAAGCTTTCTTT. Translated, it gives CASWGTGWHTEAFF.

This clone was recorded once. The rearrangement links TRBV7-2 to TRBJ2-7; 8 nucleotides line up with TRBD1. Per the germline V gene, CDR1 is SGHTA and CDR2 is FQGNSA. V shed 9 bases, J shed 4 bases, and the junction held 2 bases outside the gene matches. This CDR3 contains 11 residues. The CDR3 region is CARDRAYEQYF. CDR3 bases: TGTGCCAGGGACAGGGCGTACGAGCAGTACTTC.

The chain couples TRBV19 to TRBJ2-3; tentatively, D is TRBD2 (6 bases). The V end lost 4 bases, the J end lost 0 bases, and 14 bases lay between the germline ends. The CDR3 extends over 16 amino acids. CDR1 and CDR2 (germline): LNHDA, SQIVND (reference sequence). CDR3 DNA: TGTGCCAGTAGTACGGGGGAGCTTTCTAGCACAGATACGCAGTATTTT. Amino acids: CASSTGELSSTDTQYF.

The rearrangement links TRBV4-1 to TRBJ2-4; TRBD2 agrees at 8 bases. The germline V gene has CDR1 MGHRA and CDR2 YSYEKL. This CDR3 contains 18 residues. V was clipped by 1 base and J by 3 bases; unmatched bases: 11. The CDR3 DNA reads as TGCGCCAGCAGCCAAGGGCGCTCGTACGGGAGGGTCAAAAACATTCAGTACTTC. It translates to CASSQGRSYGRVKNIQYF.

V gene TRBV2 combines with J gene TRBJ2-4; no firm D call. V shed 2 bases and J shed 1 base, with 6 bases lying between them. This CDR3 has 14 amino acids. Germline CDR1 and CDR2: SNHLY and FYNNEI. In DNA form, the CDR3 reads TGTGCCAGCAGTGAACGGTACGCCAAAAACATTCAGTACTTC. Amino acids: CASSERYAKNIQYF.

The chain is built from TRBV10-3 and TRBJ1-4; TRBD1 is a possible D gene (6 bases). The CDR3 has 17 amino acids. With 3 bases removed from V and 0 bases from J, the gap between germline ends came to 14 bases. Germline CDR1 is ENHRY and CDR2 is SYGVKD. CDR3 nucleotides: TGTGCCATCAGTGAAAGGGGGGGGGCCGCAACTAATGAAAAACTGTTTTTT. Amino acid sequence: CAISERGGAATNEKLFF.

DNA for the CDR3: TGTGCCAGCAGCCCCCCCCCAGACAATGAGCAGTTCTTC. This codes for CASSPPPDNEQFF. The gene calls are TRBV7-9 and TRBJ2-1; D is unclear. Germline V gives CDR1 SEHNR, CDR2 FQNEAQ (reference sequence). V gave up 5 bases and J gave up 5 bases, with 10 bases separating them. The CDR3 length is 13 residues.

This chain links TRBV19 with TRBJ1-1, with D tentatively TRBD1 (6 bases). Germline assignment: CDR1 LNHDA and CDR2 SQIVND (reference sequence). V shed 3 bases and J shed 6 bases, with 11 bases lying between them. This CDR3 has 13 amino acids. The CDR3 loop is CASSIWDIAEAFF. CDR3 nucleotides: TGTGCCAGTAGTATCTGGGACATCGCTGAAGCTTTCTTT. Full variable domain (missing parts from reference TRBV19 and TRBJ1-1): DGGITQSPKYLFRKEGQNVTLSCEQNLNHDAMYWYRQDPGQGLRLIYYSQIVNDFQKGDIAEGYSVSREKKESFPLTVTSAQKNPTAFYLCASSIWDIAEAFFGQGTRLTVV.

The J gene is TRBJ2-1, the V gene TRBV27; 9 positions agree with TRBD2. V trimming: 7 bases; J trimming: 6 bases; junction bases outside the gene matches: 13. Looked up from germline, CDR1 is MNHEY and CDR2 is SMNVEV (reference sequence). This CDR3 contains 16 residues. This chain's CDR3 is CASTSWGSGSLNEQFF. CDR3 in DNA: TGTGCCAGCACCTCCTGGGGTAGCGGGAGCCTCAATGAGCAGTTCTTC.

The chain couples TRBV5-1 to TRBJ2-2; 7 bases match TRBD1. The trim removed 1 base at V and 5 bases at J, leaving 2 bases unmatched. CDR3 size: 14 residues. Germline V lookup: CDR1 SGHRS, CDR2 YFSETQ. In nucleotides, the CDR3 is TGCGCCAGCAGCTTGTCCAGGGGGACCGGGGAGCTGTTTTTT. Translation: CASSLSRGTGELFF. Full variable domain (rest looked up from reference TRBV5-1 and TRBJ2-2): KAGVTQTPRYLIKTRGQQVTLSCSPISGHRSVSWYQQTPGQGLQFLFEYFSETQRNKGNFPGRFSGRQFSNSRSEMNVSTLELGDSALYLCASSLSRGTGELFFGEGSRLTVL.

In nucleotides, the CDR3 is TGTGCCAGCTCACAGGGGGCCTATGGCTACACCTTC. It encodes CASSQGAYGYTF. The chain is built from TRBV25-1 and TRBJ1-2; 9 nucleotides align to TRBD1. The J segment lost 4 bases and the V segment lost 8 bases, leaving 2 bases of the junction unmatched. The CDR3 runs 12 residues. Germline loops: CDR1 MGHDK, CDR2 SYGVNS.

The chain uses TRBV6-4 and TRBJ2-1, with a possible D match to TRBD2 (7 bases). CDR3 length: 15 amino acids. Between the trimmed V and J ends, which lost 4 bases and 7 bases, there was a span of 17 bases. The germline V gene has CDR1 MRHNA and CDR2 SNTAGT. The CDR3 DNA reads as TGTGCCAGCAGTGTCCGGCTCGGGGGGCTAAATGAGCAGTTCTTC. The encoded protein is CASSVRLGGLNEQFF.

This sequence joins TRBV19 and TRBJ2-1; 7 bases are shared with TRBD1. This CDR3 has 12 residues. Trimming removed 5 bases from V and 8 bases from J; junction bases left unmatched: 3. Germline values: CDR1 LNHDA, CDR2 SQIVND (reference sequence). The CDR3 coding sequence is TGTGCCAGTAGTGACAGGGTCGATGAGCAGTTCTTC. This translates into CASSDRVDEQFF.

The gene calls are TRBV29-1 and TRBJ2-2; 12 bases map to TRBD2. This CDR3 has 15 amino acids. In germline, CDR1 is SQVTM, CDR2 ANQGSEA. J was trimmed by 3 bases and V by 7 bases; bases with no gene match: 6. CDR3 in amino acids: CSARGTSGHTGELFF. The CDR3 nucleotides read TGCAGCGCCCGGGGGACTAGCGGGCACACCGGGGAGCTGTTTTTT.

The chain recombines TRBV4-1 with TRBJ2-1; D is perhaps TRBD1 (5 bases). The CDR3 length is 17 residues. Trimming took 0 bases from V and 6 from J, leaving 18 bases between them. CDR1 and CDR2 from the germline V gene are MGHRA and YSYEKL. The CDR3 loop is CASSQEVVGRVGNEQFF. The DNA for the CDR3 is TGCGCCAGCAGCCAAGAGGTGGTTGGCAGGGTGGGCAATGAGCAGTTCTTC.

This rearrangement joins TRBV24-1 to TRBJ2-5, with D possibly TRBD1 on 5 matching bases. Germline-derived CDR1 and CDR2 are KGHDR and SFDVKD. Trimming removed 3 bases from V and 4 bases from J, with 11 bases in between. CDR3 size: 14 residues. This CDR3 reads CATSDRRQSETQYF. CDR3 nucleotides: TGTGCCACCAGTGATCGCCGACAGTCAGAGACCCAGTACTTC.